These T cell receptor beta chains were read from a single sample in a study of lymphopenia after photon versus proton radiotherapy. The table came from immunoSEQ multiplex PCR; TCRdb's copy has only in-frame clones and leaves some out. This sample has approximately 170,000 clones, with roughly nine tenths found just once. Sequencing used peripheral blood, obtained from a patient treated with photon-based radiotherapy. The receptors were gathered from a man between 50 and 59 years old with gastric cancer. CDR3s include the opening cysteine and the closing phenylalanine or tryptophan. Each record gives: V gene, CDR3 protein.

v_call: TRBV5-1; cdr3_aa: CASSLGTDRARGYTF
v_call: TRBV5-6; cdr3_aa: CASSLKWDRGAFF
v_call: TRBV2; cdr3_aa: CASSSIAGGGNEQFF
v_call: TRBV7-2; cdr3_aa: CASSLGGAGAYEQYF
v_call: TRBV4-1; cdr3_aa: CASSQPLGTTSYNEQFF
v_call: TRBV2; cdr3_aa: CASNNQRGAGELFF
v_call: TRBV18; cdr3_aa: CASSPIASGLGGLNTEAFF
v_call: TRBV2; cdr3_aa: CASSEGGLNNEKLFF
v_call: TRBV10-1; cdr3_aa: CASSSGQVNQPQHF
v_call: TRBV5-4; cdr3_aa: CASSLAREDEQFF
v_call: TRBV5-1; cdr3_aa: CASSLDGATGELFF
v_call: TRBV27; cdr3_aa: CASSLTGAFRNQPQHF
v_call: TRBV19; cdr3_aa: CASSISRVHGYTF
v_call: TRBV6-5; cdr3_aa: CASAGQGGTGELFF
v_call: TRBV4-1; cdr3_aa: CASSQGFGVYSNQPQHF
v_call: TRBV6-1; cdr3_aa: CASSETRDTEAFF
v_call: TRBV2; cdr3_aa: CASSPDGSNQPQHF
v_call: TRBV6-6; cdr3_aa: CASSYFSTRNNQPQHF
v_call: TRBV19; cdr3_aa: CASKESPLNEKLFF
v_call: TRBV9; cdr3_aa: CASSVAGANTDTQYF
v_call: TRBV5-1; cdr3_aa: CASSSTGTVSSGNTIYF
v_call: TRBV4-1; cdr3_aa: CASSQPGEAYEQYF
v_call: TRBV14; cdr3_aa: CASSKRRGSSYEQYF
v_call: TRBV19; cdr3_aa: CASSIGQGASGANVLTF
v_call: TRBV2; cdr3_aa: CASSVAGGYEQYF
v_call: TRBV7-9; cdr3_aa: CASSSGQFGTDTQYF
v_call: TRBV19; cdr3_aa: CASRAVTSENIQYF